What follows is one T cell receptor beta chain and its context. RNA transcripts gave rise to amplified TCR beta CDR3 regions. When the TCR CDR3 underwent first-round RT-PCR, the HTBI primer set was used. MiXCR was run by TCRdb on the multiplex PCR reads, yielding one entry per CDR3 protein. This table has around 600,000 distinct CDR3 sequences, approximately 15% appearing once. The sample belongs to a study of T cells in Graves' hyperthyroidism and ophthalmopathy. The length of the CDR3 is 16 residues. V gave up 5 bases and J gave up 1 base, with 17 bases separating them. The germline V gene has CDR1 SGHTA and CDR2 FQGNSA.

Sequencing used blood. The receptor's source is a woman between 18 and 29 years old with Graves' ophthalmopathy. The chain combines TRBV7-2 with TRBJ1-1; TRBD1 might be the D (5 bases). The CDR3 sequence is CASSQDPRGANTEAFF. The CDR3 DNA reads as TGTGCCAGCAGCCAAGATCCAAGGGGCGCGAACACTGAAGCTTTCTTT.